These 28 T cell receptor beta chains came from one sample sequenced in a study of prognosis after radiotherapy for stage I lung cancer. Amplification of TCR beta CDR3 from genomic DNA used two-round multiplex PCR. Gene-specific TRBV and TRBJ primers were used in PCR round one. TCRdb itself ran the multiplex PCR reads through MiXCR, one entry per CDR3 protein. Of roughly 25,000 distinct CDR3 sequences in the sample, 25% to 30% were seen once. The sequencing used PBMCs, collected before or after stereotactic body radiation therapy (not recorded which). The receptors were sampled from a donor aged 50 or older with non-small cell lung cancer.

The sample holds many counts of this clonotype. This sequence joins TRBV6-1 and TRBJ2-6, with unresolved D. The V and J ends lost 2 bases and 0 bases respectively, with 11 bases between them. Germline V gives CDR1 MNHNS, CDR2 SASEGT. The CDR3 runs 17 residues. DNA of the CDR3: TGTGCCAGCAGTGAACATGGGGATTCCTCTGGGGCCAACGTCCTGACTTTC. Its translation is CASSEHGDSSGANVLTF.

This clonotype came up a few times. The chain carries TRBV5-4 and TRBJ2-2; D not certain. V lost 7 bases and J 1 base, leaving 5 bases between the germline ends. The CDR3 covers 12 residues. Per the germline V gene, CDR1 is SGHNT and CDR2 is YYREEE (reference sequence). CDR3 nucleotide sequence: TGTGCCAGCGGAGTGAACACCGGGGAGCTGTTTTTT. The encoded protein is CASGVNTGELFF.

About this clonotype: Here the CDR3 omits its conserved ending phenylalanine or tryptophan, so a read error is the likely source. The chain couples TRBV7-2 to TRBJ1-4; TRBD1 matches 9 bases. The J segment lost 11 bases and the V segment lost 4 bases, leaving 8 bases of the junction unmatched. CDR3 length: 14 amino acids. Looked up from germline, CDR1 is SGHTA and CDR2 is FQGNSA. This CDR3 is CASSYDRGNGKLFL. For the CDR3, the DNA is TGTGCCAGCAGCTACGACAGGGGGAATGGCAAACTGTTTCTT.

Many counts were recorded for this clonotype. The chain links TRBV27 to TRBJ1-2; the D is unclear. The CDR3 spans 14 residues. Between the trimmed V and J ends, which lost 7 bases and 8 bases, there was a span of 20 bases. Germline loops: CDR1 MNHEY, CDR2 SMNVEV (reference sequence). CDR3 protein: CASTPGLLGGGYTF. The CDR3 DNA follows: TGTGCCAGCACCCCCGGCCTCCTAGGAGGGGGCTACACCTTC.

This clonotype has at least ten counts. The chain recombines TRBV27 with TRBJ2-1; TRBD2 aligns across 7 bases. V was pared by 5 bases and J by 5 bases, with 6 bases of the junction left unmatched. Per germline, CDR1 MNHEY and CDR2 SMNVEV (reference sequence). This CDR3 comprises 14 residues. DNA for the CDR3: TGTGCCAGCAGTCTCGGGACTACCCACAATGAGCAGTTCTTC. Translated, it gives CASSLGTTHNEQFF.

This clonotype occurred many times. CDR3 residues: CASSLVQGVGYTF. The CDR3 coding sequence is TGTGCCAGCAGTTTAGTGCAGGGGGTCGGCTACACCTTC. The chain employs TRBV12-3 or TRBV12-4 and TRBJ1-2; 7 bases line up with TRBD1. This CDR3 is built from 13 residues. The V gene end was trimmed by 1 base and the J gene end by 8 bases; junction bases not matched to a gene: 4.

This clonotype has a count of ten or more. The chain uses TRBV3-1 and TRBJ1-5; 7 positions match TRBD1. The CDR3 contains 15 residues. Per germline, CDR1 LGHDT and CDR2 YNNKEL (reference sequence). Trimming removed 3 bases from V and 2 bases from J; junction bases left unmatched: 4. CDR3 residues: CASSQGGQGNQPQHF. The CDR3 DNA follows: TGTGCCAGCAGCCAGGGAGGACAGGGCAATCAGCCCCAGCATTTT. The whole variable domain, filled in from reference TRBV3-1 and TRBJ1-5, reads DTAVSQTPKYLVTQMGNDKSIKCEQNLGHDTMYWYKQDSKKFLKIMFSYNNKELIINETVPNRFSPKSPDKAHLNLHINSLELGDSAVYFCASSQGGQGNQPQHFGDGTRLSIL.

This clonotype was recorded at least ten times. The genes are TRBV20-1 and TRBJ1-3, with D unresolved. Germline lookup yields CDR1 DFQATT and CDR2 SNEGSKA (reference sequence). The V gene lost 7 bases and the J gene lost 3 bases, with 16 bases spanning the gap. CDR3 length: 14 residues. This CDR3 is CSVPGEAVGNTIYF. For the CDR3, the DNA is TGCAGTGTACCCGGGGAGGCAGTTGGAAACACCATATATTTT.

This clonotype was counted ten times or more. The chain employs TRBV5-1 and TRBJ2-5; 11 nucleotides align to TRBD2. This CDR3 comprises 15 residues. Germline-derived CDR1 and CDR2 are SGHRS and YFSETQ. The junction had 2 bases not matched to a gene; V was cut back by 2 bases and J by 2 bases. CDR3 sequence (DNA): TGCGCCAGCAGCTTCGGGACTAGCGGTCAAGAGACCCAGTACTTC. It specifies CASSFGTSGQETQYF.

This clonotype was picked up many times. The chain couples TRBV4-1 to TRBJ1-1; D possibly corresponds to TRBD1 (6 bases). This CDR3 is built from 14 residues. Germline V gene sequence: CDR1 MGHRA, CDR2 YSYEKL. V lost 0 bases to trimming and J lost 5 bases, with 10 bases between them. The DNA of the CDR3 is TGCGCCAGCAGCCAAGACCAGGGGCGTACTGAAGCTTTCTTT. Encoded protein: CASSQDQGRTEAFF.

The chain employs TRBV28 and TRBJ2-2, with TRBD1 as a possible D gene (8 bases). This CDR3 region has 16 residues. The ends were cut back, 6 bases at V and 5 bases at J, with 19 bases in the middle. The germline V gene has CDR1 MDHEN and CDR2 SYDVKM. The CDR3 here is CASRLATGEGTGELFF. CDR3 nucleotides: TGTGCCAGCAGACTAGCGACAGGGGAAGGTACCGGGGAGCTGTTTTTT.

Turning to this clonotype: It may be a read error: a sequence one base away is much more abundant. The chain uses TRBV18 and TRBJ2-5, with D unclear. Germline values: CDR1 KGHSH, CDR2 LQKENI. CDR3 size: 13 residues. V lost 3 bases and J 5 bases, leaving 10 bases between the germline ends. The CDR3 sequence is CASSPGRSETQYF. The CDR3 bases are TGTGCCAGCTCACCTGGCCGGAGTGAGACCCAGTACTTC.

This clonotype was observed many times. V gene TRBV7-9 combines with J gene TRBJ1-4, with unresolved D. The germline V and J ends were trimmed by 5 bases and 0 bases, with 10 bases remaining between them. The CDR3 length is 15 residues. Germline loops: CDR1 SEHNR, CDR2 FQNEAQ (reference sequence). In DNA form, the CDR3 reads TGTGCCAGCAGCGATCAGCGTGCAACTAATGAAAAACTGTTTTTT. The encoded protein is CASSDQRATNEKLFF.

This clonotype was detected many times. The chain combines TRBV6-1 with TRBJ1-1; D unresolved. The V end lost 0 bases, the J end lost 9 bases, and 11 bases lay between the germline ends. Germline V gives CDR1 MNHNS, CDR2 SASEGT. CDR3 length: 13 amino acids. The CDR3 DNA sequence: TGTGCCAGCAGTGAAGCGGGCCGGGAAAAAGCTTTCTTT. Translating it yields CASSEAGREKAFF.

This clonotype was recorded many times. The V gene is TRBV6-1, the J gene TRBJ1-2; maybe TRBD1 (5 bases). The CDR3 sequence is 14 residues long. Germline V gives CDR1 MNHNS, CDR2 SASEGT. The ends were cut back, 5 bases at V and 5 bases at J, with 15 bases in the middle. In DNA, the CDR3 is TGTGCCAGCAGTCCCAGCGGGGGTGGATATGGCTACACCTTC. It specifies CASSPSGGGYGYTF.

This clonotype has at least ten counts. V is TRBV7-2 and J is TRBJ2-3, with D possibly matching TRBD2 (6 bases). Trimming removed 3 bases at V and 6 bases at J, with 22 bases between. CDR1 SGHTA and CDR2 FQGNSA come from the germline V gene. The CDR3 is 17 amino acids. CDR3 DNA: TGTGCCAGCAGCTTTTATCATGGGGGGAGTGGTCAGGATACGCAGTATTTT. Translating it yields CASSFYHGGSGQDTQYF.

In this sample, this clonotype turned up many times. The V gene is TRBV7-3, the J gene TRBJ2-7; D may match TRBD1 or TRBD2 (5 bases each). Germline CDR1 is SGHTA and CDR2 is FQGTGA. The V gene lost 0 bases and the J gene lost 6 bases, with 9 bases spanning the gap. The CDR3 has 13 amino acids. CDR3 amino acids: CASSLTGTGEQYF. CDR3 sequence (DNA): TGTGCCAGCAGCTTAACAGGGACGGGCGAGCAGTACTTC.

This clonotype has at least ten counts. The chain is built from TRBV3-1 and TRBJ2-6, with unresolved D. Trimming took 4 bases from V and 3 from J, leaving 16 bases between them. Germline assignment: CDR1 LGHDT and CDR2 YNNKEL (reference sequence). The CDR3 is 17 amino acids. CDR3 DNA: TGTGCCAGCAGCCTTAACTCGTTGGGCTTTGGGGCCAACGTCCTGACTTTC. Its translation: CASSLNSLGFGANVLTF.

Concerning this clonotype itself: This could be a read error, since a much larger clone is one nucleotide away. The CDR3 nucleotides read TGCAGCGTTGGTAGACAGGGAGATCAGCCCCGGCATTTT. It encodes CSVGRQGDQPRHF. The V gene is TRBV29-1, the J gene TRBJ1-5, with 7 bases aligning to TRBD1. The CDR3 extends over 13 amino acids. Germline V gene lookup returns CDR1 SQVTM and CDR2 ANQGSEA.

This clonotype was detected many times. The chain joins TRBV18 to TRBJ2-5; D is possibly TRBD1 (6 bases). Germline CDR1 and CDR2: KGHSH and LQKENI. The CDR3 sequence is 14 residues long. V was trimmed by 5 bases and J by 1 base, leaving 11 bases between them. This chain's CDR3 is CASSSLQGQETQYF. The CDR3 DNA is TGTGCCAGCTCATCTTTACAGGGCCAAGAGACCCAGTACTTC. The full variable domain, completed using reference TRBV18 and TRBJ2-5, is NAGVMQNPRHLVRRRGQEARLRCSPMKGHSHVYWYRQLPEEGLKFMVYLQKENIIDESGMPKERFSAEFPKEGPSILRIQQVVRGDSAAYFCASSSLQGQETQYFGPGTRLLVL.

This clonotype was recorded many times. The CDR3 spells CASSVEVGTEAFF. CDR3 in DNA: TGTGCCAGCAGCGTAGAAGTGGGCACTGAAGCTTTCTTT. V usage is TRBV9 and J usage is TRBJ1-1, with D unclear. The germline V gene has CDR1 SGDLS and CDR2 YYNGEE. Trimming took off 0 bases at V and 4 bases at J, with 7 bases between the two ends. This CDR3 spans 13 amino acids. Supplemented by reference TRBV9 and TRBJ1-1, the full variable domain reads DSGVTQTPKHLITATGQRVTLRCSPRSGDLSVYWYQQSLDQGLQFLIQYYNGEERAKGNILERFSAQQFPDLHSELNLSSLELGDSALYFCASSVEVGTEAFFGQGTRLTVV.

The table lists this clonotype with a few counts. The conserved final phenylalanine or tryptophan is absent from the CDR3, which likely points to a read error. V is TRBV6-1 and J is TRBJ2-4, with D hard to call. Per germline, CDR1 MNHNS and CDR2 SASEGT. The ends were cut back, 3 bases at V and 10 bases at J, with 7 bases in the middle. This CDR3 spans 11 amino acids. In DNA, the CDR3 is TGTGCCAGCAGTGACTCACCAATTCAGTACTCC. This translates into CASSDSPIQYS.

The rearrangement uses TRBV5-1 and TRBJ2-7, with 11 bases that match TRBD2. This CDR3 spans 15 amino acids. The trim removed 4 bases at V and 2 bases at J, leaving 5 bases unmatched. Germline CDR1 is SGHRS and CDR2 is YFSETQ. CDR3 sequence: CASSMLAGGPYEQYF. CDR3 DNA: TGCGCCAGCAGCATGTTAGCGGGAGGGCCCTACGAGCAGTACTTC.

Remarks on this clonotype: This may be a read error: a much more frequent sequence differs by one nucleotide. The gene calls are TRBV30 and TRBJ1-4; D might be TRBD1 (5 bases). The CDR3 loop spans 14 amino acids. Germline V gives CDR1 GTSNPN, CDR2 SVGIG (reference sequence). Trimming took 3 bases from V and 12 from J, leaving 20 bases between them. For the CDR3, the DNA is TGTGCCTGGAGCATGGGGCGTCTCGCTAACCAACTGTTTTTT. Translation: CAWSMGRLANQLFF.

This clonotype was observed at least ten times. The chain links TRBV10-3 to TRBJ2-7, with D perhaps assigned TRBD1 or TRBD2 (6 bases each). Germline V CDR1 and CDR2: ENHRY, SYGVKD. The CDR3 length is 17 residues. Trimming removed 0 bases from V and 0 bases from J, with 15 bases in between. CDR3 loop: CAISESAWGANSYEQYF. Written as DNA, the CDR3 is TGTGCCATCAGTGAGTCGGCCTGGGGGGCGAACTCCTACGAGCAGTACTTC.

In its sample, this clonotype was seen a few times. The CDR3 is CASSLLGADYETQYF. The CDR3 coding sequence is TGTGCCAGCAGCTTGTTAGGGGCAGATTACGAGACCCAGTACTTC. The chain uses TRBV5-6 and TRBJ2-5, with D possibly being TRBD1 (5 bases). CDR3 length: 15 residues. Germline CDR1 and CDR2: SGHDT and YYEEEE. The V gene lost 1 base and the J gene lost 5 bases, with 15 bases spanning the gap. Variable domain in full (rest from reference TRBV5-6 and TRBJ2-5): DAGVTQSPTHLIKTRGQQVTLRCSPKSGHDTVSWYQQALGQGPQFIFQYYEEEERQRGNFPDRFSGHQFPNYSSELNVNALLLGDSALYLCASSLLGADYETQYFGPGTRLLVL.

This clonotype was counted at least ten times. This chain links TRBV6-1 with TRBJ2-7; D not resolved. V was shortened by 2 bases and J by 5 bases, with 10 bases between the two germline ends. The CDR3 has 13 amino acids. Germline V lookup: CDR1 MNHNS, CDR2 SASEGT. The CDR3 spells CASSEISWNEQYF. Here the CDR3 DNA reads TGTGCCAGCAGTGAAATTAGCTGGAACGAGCAGTACTTC.

This clonotype was detected ten times or more. The genes are TRBV28 and TRBJ2-2; 9 bases agree with TRBD1. The V gene end was trimmed by 7 bases and the J gene end by 5 bases; junction bases not matched to a gene: 11. The CDR3 consists of 16 residues. The germline gives CDR1 MDHEN, CDR2 SYDVKM. The CDR3 here is CASTLRQGVGTGELFF. The CDR3 nucleotides read TGTGCCAGCACCCTTCGACAGGGGGTAGGGACCGGGGAGCTGTTTTTT. The variable domain in full, with the rest retrieved from reference TRBV28 and TRBJ2-2, is DVKVTQSSRYLVKRTGEKVFLECVQDMDHENMFWYRQDPGLGLRLIYFSYDVKMKEKGDIPEGYSVSREKKERFSLILESASTNQTSMYLCASTLRQGVGTGELFFGEGSRLTVL.